This TCR beta chain appears in the sequencing data of a study of blood T cell repertoires in COVID-19. Germline V gene data show CDR1 as SQVTM and CDR2 as ANQGSEA. The CDR3 is 14 amino acids. The V gene lost 6 bases and the J gene lost 4 bases, with 16 bases spanning the gap. Sequencing was performed with immunoSEQ multiplex PCR; in TCRdb, only in-frame clones are kept and a portion is missing. This table holds about 200,000 clones, roughly four fifths found once. Material: PBMCs or T cells enriched from blood (not recorded which). The receptor comes from a man aged 35-49 years who had recovered from COVID-19. V usage is TRBV29-1 and J usage is TRBJ1-5, with D possibly TRBD1 on 5 matching bases. The CDR3 spells CSVRITGGNQPQHF. CDR3 sequence (DNA): TGCAGCGTCAGAATAACCGGGGGGAATCAGCCCCAGCATTTT.